This TCR beta chain came from a study of human CD4 T cells and Enterobacteriaceae. General study points: Matching to same-donor CFSE-low cultures alone inferred ex vivo clonotype reactivity.

Deep-level sequencing, detecting one cell in 200,000, covered ex vivo memory CD4+. Data came from immunoSEQ multiplex PCR; TCRdb stores just in-frame clones and leaves some out. The sample has about 29,000 clones; 82% are singletons. Sorting took every CD4+ cell except CD45RA+CCR7+CD95- naive cells, reaching over 95% purity. CD4+ T cells and monocytes were enriched with CD4 and CD14 microbeads. Germline V CDR1 and CDR2: MNHEY, SVGAGI. V was clipped by 5 bases and J by 8 bases, with 9 bases between them. This CDR3 has 12 amino acids. In the case of this clone: The antigen remains undetermined.

This TCR was recovered from a human donor in good health. The chain combines TRBV6-5 with TRBJ2-2; D is unresolved. Material: memory CD4+ T cells from blood. The chain's CDR3 is CASSRPTGELFF. The CDR3 bases are TGTGCCAGCAGTCGACCCACAGGGGAGCTGTTTTTT.